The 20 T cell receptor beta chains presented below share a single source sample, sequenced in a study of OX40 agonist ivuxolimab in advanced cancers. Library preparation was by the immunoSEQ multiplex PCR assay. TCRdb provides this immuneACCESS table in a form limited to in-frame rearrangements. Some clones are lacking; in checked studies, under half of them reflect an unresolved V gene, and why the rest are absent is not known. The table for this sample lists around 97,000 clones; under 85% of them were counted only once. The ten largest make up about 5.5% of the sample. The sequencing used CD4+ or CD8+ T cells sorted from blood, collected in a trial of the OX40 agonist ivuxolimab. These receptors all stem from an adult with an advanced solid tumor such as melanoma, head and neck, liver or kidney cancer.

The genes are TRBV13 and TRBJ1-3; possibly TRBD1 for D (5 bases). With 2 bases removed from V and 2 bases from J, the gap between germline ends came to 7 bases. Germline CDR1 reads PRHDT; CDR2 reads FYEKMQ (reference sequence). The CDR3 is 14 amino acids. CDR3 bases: TGTGCCAGCAGCTTACAAGGGGCTGGAAACACCATATATTTT. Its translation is CASSLQGAGNTIYF.

CDR3 amino acids: CAWLRGQVFVSGANVLTF. The CDR3 nucleotides are TGTGCCTGGTTACGCGGACAGGTTTTTGTTTCTGGGGCCAACGTCCTGACTTTC. V and J are TRBV30 and TRBJ2-6; 7 nucleotides agree with TRBD1. The CDR3 consists of 18 residues. Germline loops: CDR1 GTSNPN, CDR2 SVGIG (reference sequence). Trimming took 5 bases from V and 1 from J; bases not matched to a gene: 14.

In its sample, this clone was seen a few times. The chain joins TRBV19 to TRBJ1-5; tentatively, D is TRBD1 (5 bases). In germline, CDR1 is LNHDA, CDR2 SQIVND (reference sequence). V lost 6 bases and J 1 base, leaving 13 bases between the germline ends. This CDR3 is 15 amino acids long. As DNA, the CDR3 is TGTGCCAGTAGACCTGTGGGGGGGAGCAATCAGCCCCAGCATTTT. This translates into CASRPVGGSNQPQHF.

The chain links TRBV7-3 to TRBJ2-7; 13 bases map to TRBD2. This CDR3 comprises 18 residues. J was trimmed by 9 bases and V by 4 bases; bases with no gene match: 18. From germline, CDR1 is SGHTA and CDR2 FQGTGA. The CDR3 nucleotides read TGTGCCAGCAGCTCTGGACTAGCGGGAGAGCTAAGAGGGTCGGGGCAGTACTTC. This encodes CASSSGLAGELRGSGQYF. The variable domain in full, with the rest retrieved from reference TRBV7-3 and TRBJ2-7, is GAGVSQTPSNKVTEKGKYVELRCDPISGHTALYWYRQSLGQGPEFLIYFQGTGAADDSGLPNDRFFAVRPEGSVSTLKIQRTERGDSAVYLCASSSGLAGELRGSGQYFGPGTRLTVT.

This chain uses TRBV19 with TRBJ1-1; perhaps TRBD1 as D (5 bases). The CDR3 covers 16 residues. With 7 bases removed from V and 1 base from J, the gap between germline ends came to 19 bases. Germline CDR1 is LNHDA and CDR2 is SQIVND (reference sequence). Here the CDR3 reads CASTPGLRNRNTEAFF. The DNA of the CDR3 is TGTGCCAGTACTCCGGGACTGAGGAACCGGAACACTGAAGCTTTCTTT.

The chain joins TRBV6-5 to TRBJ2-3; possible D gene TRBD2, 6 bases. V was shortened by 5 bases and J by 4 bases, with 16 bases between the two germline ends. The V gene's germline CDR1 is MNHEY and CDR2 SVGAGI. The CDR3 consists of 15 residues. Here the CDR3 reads CASSPAGLGADTQYF. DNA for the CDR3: TGTGCCAGCAGTCCCGCGGGGTTGGGCGCAGATACGCAGTATTTT.

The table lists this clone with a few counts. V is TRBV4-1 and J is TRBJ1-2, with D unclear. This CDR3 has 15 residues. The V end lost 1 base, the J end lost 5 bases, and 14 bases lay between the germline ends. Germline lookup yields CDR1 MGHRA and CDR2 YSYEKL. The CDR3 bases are TGCGCCAGCAGCCAAGGGTATAATCAGCTTTATGGCTACACCTTC. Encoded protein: CASSQGYNQLYGYTF.

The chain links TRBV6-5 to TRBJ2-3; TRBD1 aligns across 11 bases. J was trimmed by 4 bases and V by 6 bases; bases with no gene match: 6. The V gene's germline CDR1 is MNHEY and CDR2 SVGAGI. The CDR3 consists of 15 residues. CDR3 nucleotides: TGTGCCAGCAGCCAGGGACAGGGGGAGGCAGATACGCAGTATTTT. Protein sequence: CASSQGQGEADTQYF.

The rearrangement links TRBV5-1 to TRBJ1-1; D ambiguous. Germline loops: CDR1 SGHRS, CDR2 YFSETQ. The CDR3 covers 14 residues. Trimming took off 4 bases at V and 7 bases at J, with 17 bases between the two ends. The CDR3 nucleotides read TGCGCCAGCAGCCGAGATGGGGAGGCCTTTGAAGCTTTCTTT. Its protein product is CASSRDGEAFEAFF.

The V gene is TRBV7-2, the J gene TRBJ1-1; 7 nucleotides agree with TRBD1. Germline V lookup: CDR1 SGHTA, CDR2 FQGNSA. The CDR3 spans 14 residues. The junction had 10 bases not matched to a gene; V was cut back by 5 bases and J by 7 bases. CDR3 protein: CASSRDRDSREAFF. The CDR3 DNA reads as TGTGCCAGCAGCCGCGATAGGGACAGCCGTGAAGCTTTCTTT.

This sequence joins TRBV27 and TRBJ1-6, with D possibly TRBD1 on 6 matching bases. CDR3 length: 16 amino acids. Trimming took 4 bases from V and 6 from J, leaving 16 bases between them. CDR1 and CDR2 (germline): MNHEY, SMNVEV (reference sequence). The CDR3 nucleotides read TGTGCCAGCAGTTGGCGGGGGCCCGGGACTAATTCACCCCTCCACTTT. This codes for CASSWRGPGTNSPLHF.

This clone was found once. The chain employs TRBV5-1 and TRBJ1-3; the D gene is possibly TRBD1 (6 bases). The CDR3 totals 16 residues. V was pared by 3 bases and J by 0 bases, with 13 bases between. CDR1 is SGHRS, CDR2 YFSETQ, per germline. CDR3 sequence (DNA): TGCGCCAGCAGCTCTACAGGGCCGAGCTCTGGAAACACCATATATTTT. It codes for CASSSTGPSSGNTIYF.

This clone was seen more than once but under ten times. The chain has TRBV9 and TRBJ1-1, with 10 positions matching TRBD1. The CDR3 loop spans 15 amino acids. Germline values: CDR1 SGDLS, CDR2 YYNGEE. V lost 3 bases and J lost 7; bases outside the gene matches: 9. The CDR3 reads CASSEVDRGQVEAFF. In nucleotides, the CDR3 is TGTGCCAGCAGCGAGGTTGACAGGGGGCAGGTTGAAGCTTTCTTT.

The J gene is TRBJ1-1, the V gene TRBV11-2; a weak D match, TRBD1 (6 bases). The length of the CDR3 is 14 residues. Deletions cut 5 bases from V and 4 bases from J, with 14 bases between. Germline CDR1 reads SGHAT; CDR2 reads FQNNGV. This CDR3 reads CASSEQGPSTEAFF. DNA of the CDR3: TGTGCCAGCAGCGAACAGGGTCCTAGCACTGAAGCTTTCTTT. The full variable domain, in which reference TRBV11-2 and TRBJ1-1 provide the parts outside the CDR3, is EAGVAQSPRYKIIEKRQSVAFWCNPISGHATLYWYQQILGQGPKLLIQFQNNGVVDDSQLPKDRFSAERLKGVDSTLKIQPAKLEDSAVYLCASSEQGPSTEAFFGQGTRLTVV.

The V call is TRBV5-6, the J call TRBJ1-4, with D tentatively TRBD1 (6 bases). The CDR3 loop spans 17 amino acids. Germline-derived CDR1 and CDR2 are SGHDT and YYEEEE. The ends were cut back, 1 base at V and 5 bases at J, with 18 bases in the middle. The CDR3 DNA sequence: TGTGCCAGCAGCTTGCGCCCCGCAGGGGCGATAAATGAAAAACTGTTTTTT. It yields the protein CASSLRPAGAINEKLFF.

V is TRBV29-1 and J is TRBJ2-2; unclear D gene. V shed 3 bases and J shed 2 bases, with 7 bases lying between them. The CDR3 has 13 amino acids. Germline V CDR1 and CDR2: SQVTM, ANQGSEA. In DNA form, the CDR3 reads TGCAGCGTTGATGCGCGCAACACCGGGGAGCTGTTTTTT. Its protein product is CSVDARNTGELFF.

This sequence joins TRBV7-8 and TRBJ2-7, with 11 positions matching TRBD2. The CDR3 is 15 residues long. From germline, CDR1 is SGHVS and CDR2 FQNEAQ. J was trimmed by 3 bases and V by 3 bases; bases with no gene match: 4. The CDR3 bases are TGTGCCAGCAGCTTCGGGACTAGCGGCTTCTACGAGCAGTACTTC. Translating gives CASSFGTSGFYEQYF.

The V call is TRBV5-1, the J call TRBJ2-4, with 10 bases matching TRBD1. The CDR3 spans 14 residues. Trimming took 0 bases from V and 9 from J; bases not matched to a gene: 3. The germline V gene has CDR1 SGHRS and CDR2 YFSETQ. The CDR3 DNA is TGCGCCAGCAGCTTGGAGACAGGGGGCGGCATTCAGTACTTC. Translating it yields CASSLETGGGIQYF.

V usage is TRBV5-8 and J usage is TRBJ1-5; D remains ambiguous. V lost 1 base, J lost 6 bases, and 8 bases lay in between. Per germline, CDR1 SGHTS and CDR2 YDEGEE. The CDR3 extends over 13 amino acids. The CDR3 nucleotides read TGTGCCAGCAGCTTGTCCGGACGTCAGCCCCAGCATTTT. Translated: CASSLSGRQPQHF.

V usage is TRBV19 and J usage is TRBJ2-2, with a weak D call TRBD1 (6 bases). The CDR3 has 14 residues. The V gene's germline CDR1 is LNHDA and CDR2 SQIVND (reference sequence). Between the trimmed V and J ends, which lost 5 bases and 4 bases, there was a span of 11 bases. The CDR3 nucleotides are TGTGCCAGTAGTCCCGCCAGGGGCACCGGGGAGCTGTTTTTT. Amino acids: CASSPARGTGELFF.